This T cell receptor (beta chain) was captured in a study of T cell responses to AZD1222 COVID-19 vaccine. General study points: Nearly half of spike-specific TCRs reportedly target variant regions that are unmutated in the B.1.351 and B.1.1.7 variants. The study identified only a handful of AZD1222 recipients as seropositive at baseline. Donors skewed white British and female; clonal diversity was possibly underestimated. Repertoire collection took place solely once the T cell response had peaked.

Germline trimming cut 10 bases from V and 6 bases from J; bases unmatched to any gene: 9. The CDR3 covers 13 residues. Looked up from germline, CDR1 is MDHEN and CDR2 is SYDVKM. Method: immunoSEQ multiplex PCR; TCRdb's copy keeps in-frame clones and lacks some. This sample has 250,000 to 300,000 clones; 94% occur once, and the top ten carry around 0.6%. Points on this clone: The antigen is not known.

This TCR was sampled from an adult who received the AZD1222 COVID-19 vaccine. The sequencing used peripheral blood, collected 28 days after the second AZD1222 dose. The chain is built from TRBV28 and TRBJ1-3; TRBD1 matches at 7 bases. In nucleotides, the CDR3 is TGTGCCACCCATGACAGGGAAACAAACACCATATATTTT. Translation gives CATHDRETNTIYF.